This TCR beta chain came from a study of CD8 T cells in Susac syndrome. This CDR3 is 15 amino acids long. The V gene end was trimmed by 5 bases and the J gene end by 3 bases; junction bases not matched to a gene: 3. Germline lookup yields CDR1 SGHVS and CDR2 FNYEAQ. Random-hexamer reverse transcription was applied to about 0.45 to 1 ug RNA. TCRdb used MiXCR to reprocess the immunoSEQ multiplex PCR reads, holding one entry per CDR3 protein. The sample holds about 130,000 distinct CDR3 sequences, about 92% seen once. The chain joins TRBV7-6 to TRBJ2-3; the match to TRBD1 covers 12 bases. The sequence derives from a human donor with multiple sclerosis. Input material: CD8+ T cells from PBMCs. This chain's CDR3 is CASSGDRGLTDTQYF. The DNA for the CDR3 is TGTGCCAGCAGCGGGGACAGGGGGCTTACAGATACGCAGTATTTT.